The 27 T cell receptor beta chains presented below share a single source sample, sequenced in a study of shared clonotypes between healthy human individuals. Some clones are missing from TCRdb's copy, which holds only in-frame ones; the method was immunoSEQ multiplex PCR. This table holds some 680,000 clones, approximately 73% found once. Sequenced: memory CD4+ T cells sorted from blood. Subset meaning: CD45RA-negative fraction. These receptors came from a woman between 25 and 40 years old in good health.

The gene calls are TRBV9 and TRBJ2-1; D might be TRBD1 (5 bases). The CDR3 contains 16 residues. Trimming stripped 0 bases from V and 5 bases from J, with 15 bases between. Germline V gene data show CDR1 as SGDLS and CDR2 as YYNGEE. For the CDR3, the DNA is TGTGCCAGCAGCGTAGCTTGGCAGGGCGCGAACAATGAGCAGTTCTTC. It translates to CASSVAWQGANNEQFF.

This clone is labeled as medium-sized. V gene TRBV7-8 combines with J gene TRBJ1-1; 7 positions match TRBD1. CDR3 length: 15 residues. CDR1 is SGHVS and CDR2 is FQNEAQ in the germline V gene. Trimming cost V 1 base and J 4 bases; bases outside gene matches: 6. DNA for the CDR3: TGTGCCAGCAGCTTAGTAGAGGGGGCAGTCACTGAAGCTTTCTTT. This codes for CASSLVEGAVTEAFF.

The genes are TRBV28 and TRBJ2-7, with no clear D. Trimming took 3 bases from V and 6 from J, leaving 15 bases between them. The V gene's germline CDR1 is MDHEN and CDR2 SYDVKM. The CDR3 is 14 residues long. The CDR3 protein is CASSFRAPWSEQYF. The CDR3, as DNA: TGTGCCAGCAGTTTCCGGGCGCCTTGGAGCGAGCAGTACTTC.

This clone was counted between two and nine times. This chain links TRBV21-1 with TRBJ2-7. TRBV21-1 is classified as a pseudogene. There are 9 residues in the CDR3. CDR3 DNA sequence: TGTGCCAGCAGCCCCGAGCAGTACTTC. Amino acid sequence: CASSPEQYF.

The chain joins TRBV7-9 to TRBJ1-2; 8 bases map to TRBD1. The germline V gene encodes CDR1 SEHNR and CDR2 FQNEAQ (reference sequence). The CDR3 consists of 17 residues. V lost 5 bases and J lost 7; bases outside the gene matches: 18. CDR3 amino acids: CASSPGGTAGGRSGYTF. The CDR3 region has the DNA TGTGCCAGCAGCCCAGGGGGAACGGCAGGGGGCCGTAGTGGCTACACCTTC.

The chain couples TRBV6-4 to TRBJ2-2; the match to TRBD1 covers 10 bases. Germline V gives CDR1 MRHNA, CDR2 SNTAGT. The CDR3 runs 13 residues. V shed 6 bases, J shed 5 bases, and the junction held 0 bases outside the gene matches. The DNA for the CDR3 is TGTGCCAGCAGGGACAGGGGGACCGGGGAGCTGTTTTTT. This codes for CASRDRGTGELFF.

V gene TRBV7-3 combines with J gene TRBJ2-2; D remains unclear. The CDR3 is 14 amino acids. From germline, CDR1 is SGHTA and CDR2 FQGTGA. V was pared by 4 bases and J by 0 bases, with 6 bases between. The CDR3 DNA follows: TGTGCCAGCAGCTATGGTGCGAACACCGGGGAGCTGTTTTTT. As protein: CASSYGANTGELFF. Based on the CDR3 plus reference TRBV7-3 and TRBJ2-2, the full variable domain is GAGVSQTPSNKVTEKGKYVELRCDPISGHTALYWYRQSLGQGPEFLIYFQGTGAADDSGLPNDRFFAVRPEGSVSTLKIQRTERGDSAVYLCASSYGANTGELFFGEGSRLTVL.

This sequence joins TRBV5-1 and TRBJ2-1; D possibly corresponds to TRBD1 (5 bases). The V and J ends lost 1 base and 0 bases respectively, with 8 bases between them. Germline assignment: CDR1 SGHRS and CDR2 YFSETQ. The length of the CDR3 is 15 residues. The CDR3 protein is CASSLSRVSYNEQFF. The CDR3 DNA reads TGCGCCAGCAGCTTGTCCAGGGTCTCCTACAATGAGCAGTTCTTC.

J is TRBJ2-2 and V is TRBV5-1; D unclear. Trimming pared 2 bases from V and 1 base from J, leaving 6 bases between. In germline, CDR1 is SGHRS, CDR2 YFSETQ. The CDR3 runs to 14 residues. CDR3 DNA sequence: TGCGCCAGCAGCTTCCGGGTGAACACCGGGGAGCTGTTTTTT. This gives the protein CASSFRVNTGELFF.

This clone was seen more than once but under ten times. This CDR3 is CASSLQSRGTGELFF. The CDR3 coding sequence is TGTGCCAGCAGCTTACAGTCACGTGGCACCGGGGAGCTGTTTTTT. The V call is TRBV7-2, the J call TRBJ2-2; D is undetermined. Germline loops: CDR1 SGHTA, CDR2 FQGNSA. CDR3 length: 15 residues. The germline V and J ends were trimmed by 2 bases and 4 bases, with 11 bases remaining between them.

The rearrangement joins TRBV11-2 to TRBJ1-1; no definite D call. The germline CDR1 and CDR2 sequences are SGHAT and FQNNGV. The germline V and J ends were trimmed by 5 bases and 5 bases, with 6 bases remaining between them. This CDR3 region has 11 residues. CDR3 amino acids: CASSPRTEAFF. CDR3 coding DNA: TGTGCCAGCAGCCCCCGGACTGAAGCTTTCTTT.

At least ten counts were recorded for this clone. The rearrangement joins TRBV6-5 to TRBJ2-7; 9 nucleotides match TRBD1. This CDR3 is 14 amino acids long. Trimming took 5 bases from V and 3 from J; bases not matched to a gene: 5. Germline V gene lookup returns CDR1 MNHEY and CDR2 SVGAGI. This CDR3 reads CASSQQGAVYEQYF. The CDR3 DNA reads TGTGCCAGCAGTCAACAGGGGGCTGTCTACGAGCAGTACTTC.

The chain links TRBV7-2 to TRBJ2-7; 8 nucleotides align to TRBD2. Germline loops: CDR1 SGHTA, CDR2 FQGNSA. J was trimmed by 6 bases and V by 0 bases; bases with no gene match: 7. CDR3 size: 15 residues. CDR3 sequence: CASSLAASGSFEQYF. The CDR3 nucleotides are TGTGCCAGCAGCTTAGCCGCCAGCGGGAGTTTCGAGCAGTACTTC.

V usage is TRBV7-3 and J usage is TRBJ1-5; maybe TRBD1 (5 bases). Germline CDR1 and CDR2: SGHTA and FQGTGA. The CDR3 has 13 residues. V dropped 2 bases and J dropped 6 bases, with 8 bases sitting between them. The CDR3 DNA reads TGTGCCAGCAGCTTATCGGGGGGTCAGCCCCAGCATTTT. This gives the protein CASSLSGGQPQHF.

This sequence joins TRBV5-1 and TRBJ1-1, with D perhaps TRBD1 (6 bases). CDR1 is SGHRS and CDR2 is YFSETQ in the germline V gene. V was shortened by 4 bases and J by 4 bases, with 17 bases between the two germline ends. The CDR3 sequence is 15 residues long. This CDR3 is CASSGGRGIGTEAFF. The DNA for the CDR3 is TGCGCCAGCAGCGGGGGCAGGGGAATAGGCACTGAAGCTTTCTTT. Complete variable domain (other parts from reference TRBV5-1 and TRBJ1-1): KAGVTQTPRYLIKTRGQQVTLSCSPISGHRSVSWYQQTPGQGLQFLFEYFSETQRNKGNFPGRFSGRQFSNSRSEMNVSTLELGDSALYLCASSGGRGIGTEAFFGQGTRLTVV.

This rearrangement joins TRBV28 to TRBJ1-5, with D possibly matching TRBD1 (6 bases). The V gene lost 3 bases and the J gene lost 5 bases, with 14 bases spanning the gap. The V gene's germline CDR1 is MDHEN and CDR2 SYDVKM. CDR3 length: 15 residues. CDR3 in amino acids: CASSFLRGFDQPQHF. DNA for the CDR3: TGTGCCAGCAGTTTTTTGAGGGGGTTTGATCAGCCCCAGCATTTT.

In its sample, this clone was seen a few times. The chain recombines TRBV2 with TRBJ1-3, with D tentatively TRBD1 (6 bases). The V end was cut by 6 bases, the J end by 0 bases, with 18 bases between. CDR3 length: 17 amino acids. CDR1 and CDR2 from the germline V gene are SNHLY and FYNNEI. Here the CDR3 DNA reads TGTGCCAGCAGAAGCAATCTGGACAGAAGCTCTGGAAACACCATATATTTT. It encodes CASRSNLDRSSGNTIYF.

The rearrangement uses TRBV19 and TRBJ1-5, with D possibly being TRBD1 (5 bases). This CDR3 region has 15 residues. Trimming cost V 0 bases and J 5 bases, with 11 bases left between them. CDR1 LNHDA and CDR2 SQIVND come from the germline V gene (reference sequence). DNA of the CDR3: TGTGCCAGTAGTATAGATCCCAGGGACTATCAGCCCCAGCATTTT. Its translation is CASSIDPRDYQPQHF.

This chain uses TRBV7-9 with TRBJ1-5; D unresolved. The CDR3 runs 14 residues. Germline CDR1 reads SEHNR; CDR2 reads FQNEAQ (reference sequence). Deletions cut 2 bases from V and 5 bases from J, with 10 bases between. The chain's CDR3 is CASSLIGKDQPQHF. CDR3 sequence (DNA): TGTGCCAGCAGCTTAATCGGCAAAGATCAGCCCCAGCATTTT. Variable domain in full (rest from reference TRBV7-9 and TRBJ1-5): DTGVSQNPRHKITKRGQNVTFRCDPISEHNRLYWYRQTLGQGPEFLTYFQNEAQLEKSRLLSDRFSAERPKGSFSTLEIQRTEQGDSAMYLCASSLIGKDQPQHFGDGTRLSIL.

To note about this clone: A single base separates this from a much larger clone, so it may be a read error. This sequence joins TRBV11-2 and TRBJ2-2; D gene ambiguous. The germline V gene has CDR1 SGHAT and CDR2 FQNNGV. Trimming left V 1 base short and J 4 bases short, with 1 base between. CDR3 size: 12 residues. The CDR3 nucleotides are TGTGCCAGCAGCTTAGTCACCGGGGAGCTGTTTTTT. Protein sequence: CASSLVTGELFF.

The rearrangement joins TRBV18 to TRBJ2-3; D perhaps matches TRBD2 (6 bases). The CDR3 runs 13 residues. From germline, CDR1 is KGHSH and CDR2 LQKENI. The V gene lost 6 bases and the J gene lost 1 base, with 8 bases spanning the gap. CDR3 in DNA: TGTGCCAGCTCGGGAGGTGGCACAGATACGCAGTATTTT. Translating gives CASSGGGTDTQYF.

V and J are TRBV30 and TRBJ2-1; TRBD2 matches 7 bases. V dropped 7 bases and J dropped 4; count of bases not matched to a gene: 7. The length of the CDR3 is 13 residues. CDR1 GTSNPN and CDR2 SVGIG come from the germline V gene (reference sequence). The DNA of the CDR3 is TGTGCCTTACAACCAGCGGGGTACAATGAGCAGTTCTTC. Its translation: CALQPAGYNEQFF.

The chain links TRBV25-1 to TRBJ2-2; 7 bases fit TRBD1. CDR1 and CDR2 from the germline V gene are MGHDK and SYGVNS. The CDR3 sequence is 14 residues long. The V segment lost 10 bases and the J segment 4 bases; nucleotides outside the gene matches: 9. CDR3 sequence (DNA): TGTGCCACAGGGACAGCCTCGGGCACCGGGGAGCTGTTTTTT. Amino acids: CATGTASGTGELFF.

This clone was seen once. The identical CDR3 is also encoded by other nucleotide sequences in the sample. The V and J genes are TRBV28 and TRBJ1-2; 8 nucleotides match TRBD1. The CDR3 is 13 residues long. Germline trimming cut 5 bases from V and 4 bases from J; bases unmatched to any gene: 3. Germline V CDR1 and CDR2: MDHEN, SYDVKM. The CDR3 nucleotides read TGTGCCAGCAGTCGACAGGGGCGCTATGGCTACACCTTC. It specifies CASSRQGRYGYTF.

The count of this clone is one. The V and J genes are TRBV19 and TRBJ2-2, with a possible D match to TRBD2 (6 bases). V was cut by 3 bases and J by 6 bases, with 11 bases left in between. From germline, CDR1 is LNHDA and CDR2 SQIVND (reference sequence). This CDR3 has 14 residues. CDR3 protein: CASSIRGIPGELFF. The CDR3 nucleotides read TGTGCCAGTAGTATTCGGGGGATCCCCGGGGAGCTGTTTTTT. Together with reference TRBV19 and TRBJ2-2, the CDR3 gives the full variable domain: DGGITQSPKYLFRKEGQNVTLSCEQNLNHDAMYWYRQDPGQGLRLIYYSQIVNDFQKGDIAEGYSVSREKKESFPLTVTSAQKNPTAFYLCASSIRGIPGELFFGEGSRLTVL.

V gene TRBV6-1 combines with J gene TRBJ1-2; D gene uncertain. The CDR3 spans 14 residues. Deletions cut 4 bases from V and 5 bases from J, with 14 bases between. Germline V gene lookup returns CDR1 MNHNS and CDR2 SASEGT. Here the CDR3 DNA reads TGTGCCAGCAGTGGTAGGGCAGCCCTATATGGCTACACCTTC. Translation: CASSGRAALYGYTF.

This chain links TRBV6-1 with TRBJ1-5, with D possibly matching TRBD1 (6 bases). V was cut by 2 bases and J by 7 bases, with 9 bases left in between. The germline CDR1 and CDR2 sequences are MNHNS and SASEGT. This CDR3 is 13 amino acids long. In nucleotides, the CDR3 is TGTGCCAGCAGTGAACGGGGGGCCCAGCCCCAGCATTTT. Translated, it gives CASSERGAQPQHF.